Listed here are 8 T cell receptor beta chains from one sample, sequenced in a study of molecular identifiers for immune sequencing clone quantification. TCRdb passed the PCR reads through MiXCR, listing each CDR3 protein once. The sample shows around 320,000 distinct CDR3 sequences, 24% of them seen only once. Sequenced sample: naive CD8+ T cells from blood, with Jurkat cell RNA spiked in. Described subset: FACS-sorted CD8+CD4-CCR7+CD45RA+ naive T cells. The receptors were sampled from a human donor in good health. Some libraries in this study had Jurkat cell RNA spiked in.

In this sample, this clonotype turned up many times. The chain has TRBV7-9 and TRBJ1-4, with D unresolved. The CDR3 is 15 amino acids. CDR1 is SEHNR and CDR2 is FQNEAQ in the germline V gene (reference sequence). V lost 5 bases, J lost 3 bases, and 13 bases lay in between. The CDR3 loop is CASSPEGMANEKLFF. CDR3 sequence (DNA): TGTGCCAGCAGCCCAGAGGGCATGGCTAATGAAAAACTGTTTTTT.

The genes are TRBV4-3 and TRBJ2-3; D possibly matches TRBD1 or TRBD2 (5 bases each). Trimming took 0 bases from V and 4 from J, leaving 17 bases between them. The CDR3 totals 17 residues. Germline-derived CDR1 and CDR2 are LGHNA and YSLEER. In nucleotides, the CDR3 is TGCGCCAGCAGCCAAGATCTTGAGGGGCCGACGGCAGATACGCAGTATTTT. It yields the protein CASSQDLEGPTADTQYF.

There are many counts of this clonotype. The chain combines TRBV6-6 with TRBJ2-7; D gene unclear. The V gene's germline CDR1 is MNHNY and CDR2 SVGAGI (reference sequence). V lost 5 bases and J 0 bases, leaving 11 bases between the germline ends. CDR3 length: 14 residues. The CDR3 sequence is CASSPGPRSYEQYF. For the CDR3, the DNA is TGTGCCAGCAGTCCCGGTCCGCGCTCCTACGAGCAGTACTTC.

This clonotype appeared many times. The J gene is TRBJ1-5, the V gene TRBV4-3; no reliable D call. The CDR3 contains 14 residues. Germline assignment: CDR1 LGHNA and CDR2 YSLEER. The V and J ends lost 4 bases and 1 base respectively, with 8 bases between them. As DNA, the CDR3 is TGCGCCAGCAGCCCGGACGGAAGCAATCAGCCCCAGCATTTT. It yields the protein CASSPDGSNQPQHF.

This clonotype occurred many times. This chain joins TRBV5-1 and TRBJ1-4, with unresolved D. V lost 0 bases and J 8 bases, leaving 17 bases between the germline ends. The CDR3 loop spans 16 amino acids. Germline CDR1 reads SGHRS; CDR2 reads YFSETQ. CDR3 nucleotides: TGCGCCAGCAGCTTGGGGTTTTCGGCATTTGAGGAAAAACTGTTTTTT. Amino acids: CASSLGFSAFEEKLFF.

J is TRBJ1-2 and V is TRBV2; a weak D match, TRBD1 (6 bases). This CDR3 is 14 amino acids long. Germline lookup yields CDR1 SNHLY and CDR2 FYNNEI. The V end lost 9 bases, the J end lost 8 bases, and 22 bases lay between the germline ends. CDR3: CASILIAGGRGYTF. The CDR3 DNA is TGTGCCAGTATCCTTATTGCGGGGGGCCGAGGCTACACCTTC.

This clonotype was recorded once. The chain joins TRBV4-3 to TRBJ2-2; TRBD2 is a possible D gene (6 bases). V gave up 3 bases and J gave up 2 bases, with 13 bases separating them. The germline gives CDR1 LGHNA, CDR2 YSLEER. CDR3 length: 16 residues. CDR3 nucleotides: TGCGCCAGCAGCCAGGGACTGAACCCAAACACCGGGGAGCTGTTTTTT. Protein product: CASSQGLNPNTGELFF.

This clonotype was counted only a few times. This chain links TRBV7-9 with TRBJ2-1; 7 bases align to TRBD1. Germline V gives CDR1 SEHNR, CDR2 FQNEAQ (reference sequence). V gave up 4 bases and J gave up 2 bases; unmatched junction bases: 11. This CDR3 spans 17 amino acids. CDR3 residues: CASSSNRGTVPYNEQFF. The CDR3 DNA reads TGTGCCAGCAGCTCCAACAGAGGGACAGTCCCCTACAATGAGCAGTTCTTC. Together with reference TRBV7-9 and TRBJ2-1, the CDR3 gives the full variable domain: DTGVSQNPRHKITKRGQNVTFRCDPISEHNRLYWYRQTLGQGPEFLTYFQNEAQLEKSRLLSDRFSAERPKGSFSTLEIQRTEQGDSAMYLCASSSNRGTVPYNEQFFGPGTRLTVL.